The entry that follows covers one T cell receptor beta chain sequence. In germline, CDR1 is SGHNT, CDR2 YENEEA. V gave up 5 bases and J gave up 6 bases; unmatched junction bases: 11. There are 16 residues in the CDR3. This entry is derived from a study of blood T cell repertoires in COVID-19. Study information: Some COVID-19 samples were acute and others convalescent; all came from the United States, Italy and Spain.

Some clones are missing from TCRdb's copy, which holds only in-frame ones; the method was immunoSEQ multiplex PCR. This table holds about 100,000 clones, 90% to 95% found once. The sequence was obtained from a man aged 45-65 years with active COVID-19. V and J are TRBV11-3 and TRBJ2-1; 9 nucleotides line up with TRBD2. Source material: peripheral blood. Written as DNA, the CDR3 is TGTGCCAGCAGCCCCCAGGCTAGCGGGAACCGCAATGAGCAGTTCTTC. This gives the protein CASSPQASGNRNEQFF.